This passage covers 21 T cell receptor beta chains from one sample sequenced in a study of CD8 T cells in ankylosing spondylitis. MiXCR was run by TCRdb on the 5' RACE reads, yielding one entry per CDR3 protein. The table has 200,000 to 250,000 distinct CDR3 sequences, roughly a tenth seen once; the top ten hold about 19%. Sequencing was carried out using blood, either unsorted or a sorted T cell fraction (not recorded which). These receptors came from a male donor with ankylosing spondylitis or in good health (not recorded which).

This clonotype was picked up a small number of times. The V and J genes are TRBV12-3 or TRBV12-4 and TRBJ2-3; D remains ambiguous. The CDR3 sequence is 14 residues long. Between the trimmed V and J ends, which lost 3 bases and 3 bases, there was a span of 10 bases. The CDR3 region has the DNA TGTGCCAGCAGTTTGGGCCCTTGGACAGATACGCAGTATTTT. This sequence encodes CASSLGPWTDTQYF.

This clonotype was observed many times. This sequence joins TRBV3-1 and TRBJ1-2; TRBD1 agrees at 8 bases. The junction had 8 bases not matched to a gene; V was cut back by 0 bases and J by 2 bases. Germline V CDR1 and CDR2: LGHDT, YNNKEL (reference sequence). The CDR3 sequence is 17 residues long. DNA for the CDR3: TGTGCCAGCAGCCAAGATCCCGGGACAGGCAGCAACTATGGCTACACCTTC. It yields the protein CASSQDPGTGSNYGYTF.

This clonotype has ten or more counts. CDR3 DNA sequence: TGTGCCAGCAGCTTAGATGGCGGGGGAAACACAGATACGCAGTATTTT. Protein sequence: CASSLDGGGNTDTQYF. V gene TRBV11-3 combines with J gene TRBJ2-3, with 7 bases lining up with TRBD2. With 0 bases clipped from V and 2 bases from J, the junction kept 5 bases outside the gene matches. Germline assignment: CDR1 SGHNT and CDR2 YENEEA. The CDR3 is 16 residues long.

This clonotype was seen at least ten times. V gene TRBV5-6 combines with J gene TRBJ2-3; TRBD1 matches at 9 bases. This CDR3 region has 15 residues. The J segment lost 1 base and the V segment lost 4 bases, leaving 4 bases of the junction unmatched. CDR1 and CDR2 from the germline V gene are SGHDT and YYEEEE. CDR3 nucleotides: TGTGCCAGCAGCGGCAACAGGGGGCGCACAGATACGCAGTATTTT. The encoded protein is CASSGNRGRTDTQYF.

This clonotype was found many times. The V and J genes are TRBV5-1 and TRBJ2-1; D remains unclear. The CDR3 totals 12 residues. The germline CDR1 and CDR2 sequences are SGHRS and YFSETQ. The ends were cut back, 4 bases at V and 9 bases at J, with 11 bases in the middle. CDR3 nucleotide sequence: TGCGCCAGCAGCAAGGAACCCCCTGAGCAGTTCTTC. Protein sequence: CASSKEPPEQFF. The variable domain in full, completed from reference TRBV5-1 and TRBJ2-1, reads KAGVTQTPRYLIKTRGQQVTLSCSPISGHRSVSWYQQTPGQGLQFLFEYFSETQRNKGNFPGRFSGRQFSNSRSEMNVSTLELGDSALYLCASSKEPPEQFFGPGTRLTVL.

This clonotype has a count of ten or more. V is TRBV20-1 and J is TRBJ1-5; 10 bases align to TRBD1. The CDR3 consists of 14 residues. Germline trimming cut 5 bases from V and 4 bases from J; bases unmatched to any gene: 5. Germline V gene lookup returns CDR1 DFQATT and CDR2 SNEGSKA (reference sequence). The CDR3 loop reads CSAPGQGMNQPQHF. The CDR3 DNA reads TGCAGTGCTCCGGGACAGGGGATGAATCAGCCCCAGCATTTT.

Ten or more counts support this clonotype. The rearrangement uses TRBV20-1 and TRBJ2-5; possible D gene TRBD1, 6 bases. This CDR3 has 14 amino acids. Germline CDR1 and CDR2: DFQATT and SNEGSKA (reference sequence). V lost 0 bases and J lost 6, with 14 bases in between. Written as DNA, the CDR3 is TGCAGTGCTAGAGACCTACAGGGTCGGCAGACCCAGTACTTC. Translation: CSARDLQGRQTQYF.

Only a few counts were recorded for this clonotype. This chain uses TRBV20-1 with TRBJ2-5, with 11 positions matching TRBD1. The germline V gene has CDR1 DFQATT and CDR2 SNEGSKA (reference sequence). The CDR3 has 15 residues. V shed 4 bases, J shed 2 bases, and the junction held 6 bases outside the gene matches. CDR3 protein: CSATRGTGGQETQYF. The CDR3 nucleotides read TGCAGTGCTACGCGAGGGACAGGGGGGCAAGAGACCCAGTACTTC.

This clonotype has ten or more counts. The chain combines TRBV20-1 with TRBJ2-3; D is uncertain. The CDR3 is made up of 11 amino acids. Looked up from germline, CDR1 is DFQATT and CDR2 is SNEGSKA (reference sequence). Trimming pared 6 bases from V and 4 bases from J, leaving 8 bases between. The CDR3 DNA follows: TGCAGTGCAAATTACGCAGATACGCAGTATTTT. Translation: CSANYADTQYF.

This rearrangement joins TRBV20-1 to TRBJ2-7; D gene uncertain. Trimming stripped 5 bases from V and 5 bases from J, with 10 bases between. CDR1 is DFQATT and CDR2 is SNEGSKA in the germline V gene (reference sequence). CDR3 length equals 11 residues. The DNA of the CDR3 is TGCAGTGCTGCCTCAACAGACGAGCAGTACTTC. Translated: CSAASTDEQYF.

This clonotype was seen many times. J is TRBJ2-2 and V is TRBV20-1; D is ambiguous. The V gene's germline CDR1 is DFQATT and CDR2 SNEGSKA (reference sequence). This CDR3 is built from 11 residues. V was shortened by 5 bases and J by 10 bases, with 11 bases between the two germline ends. CDR3 loop: CSAAGPEELFF. In DNA, the CDR3 is TGCAGTGCTGCTGGACCCGAGGAGCTGTTTTTT.

This clonotype was counted at least ten times. This sequence joins TRBV5-1 and TRBJ2-3, with D uncertain. Trimming left V 0 bases short and J 0 bases short, with 11 bases between. Germline CDR1 is SGHRS and CDR2 is YFSETQ. The CDR3 covers 16 residues. CDR3 DNA sequence: TGCGCCAGCAGCTTGGGGCAGGACGCTAGCACAGATACGCAGTATTTT. Amino acid sequence: CASSLGQDASTDTQYF.

The V and J genes are TRBV6-5 and TRBJ1-1; D gene unclear. This CDR3 region has 15 residues. V shed 1 base and J shed 1 base, with 10 bases lying between them. Germline V gene data show CDR1 as MNHEY and CDR2 as SVGAGI. CDR3 amino acids: CASSYLRRQNTEAFF. The CDR3 DNA is TGTGCCAGCAGTTACTTGAGGAGGCAGAACACTGAAGCTTTCTTT.

The rearrangement uses TRBV24-1 and TRBJ2-5, with D maybe TRBD2 (6 bases). Trimming left V 2 bases short and J 3 bases short, with 12 bases between. Germline values: CDR1 KGHDR, CDR2 SFDVKD. CDR3 length equals 15 residues. The CDR3 DNA sequence: TGTGCCACCAGTGATTCCAGGGAGGTCGAAGAGACCCAGTACTTC. Protein: CATSDSREVEETQYF.

This clonotype showed up many times. The V call is TRBV20-1, the J call TRBJ2-3, with 12 bases identical to TRBD2. The CDR3 length is 14 residues. With 6 bases clipped from V and 5 bases from J, the junction kept 6 bases outside the gene matches. CDR1 DFQATT and CDR2 SNEGSKA come from the germline V gene (reference sequence). This CDR3 is CSADGLAGKDTQYF. The CDR3 DNA follows: TGCAGTGCCGACGGACTAGCGGGGAAAGATACGCAGTATTTT.

This clonotype showed up just a few times. The chain recombines TRBV20-1 with TRBJ2-5; the D gene is possibly TRBD2 (5 bases). CDR3 length: 13 amino acids. Germline CDR1 is DFQATT and CDR2 is SNEGSKA (reference sequence). Trimming stripped 1 base from V and 7 bases from J, with 13 bases between. CDR3 amino acids: CSARVPQAGTQYF. The CDR3 DNA sequence: TGCAGTGCTAGAGTTCCCCAGGCGGGGACCCAGTACTTC.

At least ten counts were recorded for this clonotype. This chain links TRBV29-1 with TRBJ2-7; tentative D call: TRBD1 (6 bases). This CDR3 is 15 amino acids long. The V gene lost 0 bases and the J gene lost 2 bases, with 14 bases spanning the gap. Germline V lookup: CDR1 SQVTM, CDR2 ANQGSEA. CDR3 in DNA: TGCAGCGTTGAAGATCGCCGGACAGCAACCTACGAGCAGTACTTC. It translates to CSVEDRRTATYEQYF.

This clonotype came up many times. J is TRBJ2-3 and V is TRBV7-2, with 9 bases fitting TRBD2. The germline gives CDR1 SGHTA, CDR2 FQGNSA. The J segment lost 0 bases and the V segment lost 5 bases, leaving 3 bases of the junction unmatched. CDR3 length: 15 residues. This CDR3 is CASSTGLASTDTQYF. CDR3 DNA: TGTGCCAGCAGCACCGGACTAGCGAGCACAGATACGCAGTATTTT.

This sequence joins TRBV9 and TRBJ1-2, with 7 bases lining up with TRBD1. The J segment lost 6 bases and the V segment lost 4 bases, leaving 9 bases of the junction unmatched. Germline lookup yields CDR1 SGDLS and CDR2 YYNGEE. There are 14 residues in the CDR3. DNA of the CDR3: TGTGCCAGCAGCCCTCGTGGAGGGGGCAATGGCTACACCTTC. It codes for CASSPRGGGNGYTF. Drawing the rest from reference TRBV9 and TRBJ1-2, the complete variable domain is DSGVTQTPKHLITATGQRVTLRCSPRSGDLSVYWYQQSLDQGLQFLIQYYNGEERAKGNILERFSAQQFPDLHSELNLSSLELGDSALYFCASSPRGGGNGYTFGSGTRLTVV.

This clonotype was found many times. The chain recombines TRBV3-1 with TRBJ2-3; 7 bases align to TRBD1. Looked up from germline, CDR1 is LGHDT and CDR2 is YNNKEL (reference sequence). The CDR3 extends over 15 amino acids. V dropped 1 base and J dropped 4; count of bases not matched to a gene: 5. CDR3 protein: CASSQVTGVADTQYF. CDR3 nucleotides: TGTGCCAGCAGCCAAGTAACAGGGGTTGCAGATACGCAGTATTTT.

This clonotype has a count of ten or more. The V call is TRBV5-1, the J call TRBJ2-6; tentatively, D is TRBD2 (5 bases). This CDR3 has 14 residues. Germline CDR1 is SGHRS and CDR2 is YFSETQ. Trimming shortened V by 4 bases and J by 4 bases, and 9 bases separated the two germline ends. The CDR3 is CASSPSQGANVLTF. For the CDR3, the DNA is TGCGCCAGCAGCCCTAGCCAAGGGGCCAACGTCCTGACTTTC.